This TCR beta chain came from a study of T cell responses to AZD1222 COVID-19 vaccine. Study findings and constraints: The span of vaccine-associated CD4 TCRs extended across spike, with dominance at 160-218 and 743-854.

Of note for this clone: As yet, its antigen is unknown.

Generated by immunoSEQ multiplex PCR, the TCRdb table keeps only in-frame clones and is missing some. The sample has 95,000 to 100,000 clones; about 90% are singletons. Germline V lookup: CDR1 SGHRS, CDR2 YFSETQ. With 3 bases removed from V and 2 bases from J, the gap between germline ends came to 2 bases. This CDR3 has 11 amino acids. This material consisted of peripheral blood, taken 28 days after the second AZD1222 dose. The gene calls are TRBV5-1 and TRBJ2-5; D call uncertain. The receptor's source is an adult who received the AZD1222 COVID-19 vaccine. The CDR3 region has the DNA TGCGCCAGCAGCTCACAAGAGACCCAGTACTTC. Its protein product is CASSSQETQYF.